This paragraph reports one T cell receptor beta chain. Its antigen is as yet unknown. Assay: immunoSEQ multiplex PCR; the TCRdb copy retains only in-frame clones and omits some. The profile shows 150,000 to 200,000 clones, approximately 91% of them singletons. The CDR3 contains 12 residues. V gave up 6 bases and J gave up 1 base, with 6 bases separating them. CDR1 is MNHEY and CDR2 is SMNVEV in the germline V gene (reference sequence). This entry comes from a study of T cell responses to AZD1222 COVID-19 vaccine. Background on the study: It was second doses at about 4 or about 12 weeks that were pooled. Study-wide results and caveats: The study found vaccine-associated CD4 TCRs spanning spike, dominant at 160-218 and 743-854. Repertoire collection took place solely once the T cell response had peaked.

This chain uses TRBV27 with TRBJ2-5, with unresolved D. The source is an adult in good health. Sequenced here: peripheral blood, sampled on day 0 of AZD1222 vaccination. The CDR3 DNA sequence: TGTGCCAGCAGCGACCTCCAAGAGACCCAGTACTTC. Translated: CASSDLQETQYF.